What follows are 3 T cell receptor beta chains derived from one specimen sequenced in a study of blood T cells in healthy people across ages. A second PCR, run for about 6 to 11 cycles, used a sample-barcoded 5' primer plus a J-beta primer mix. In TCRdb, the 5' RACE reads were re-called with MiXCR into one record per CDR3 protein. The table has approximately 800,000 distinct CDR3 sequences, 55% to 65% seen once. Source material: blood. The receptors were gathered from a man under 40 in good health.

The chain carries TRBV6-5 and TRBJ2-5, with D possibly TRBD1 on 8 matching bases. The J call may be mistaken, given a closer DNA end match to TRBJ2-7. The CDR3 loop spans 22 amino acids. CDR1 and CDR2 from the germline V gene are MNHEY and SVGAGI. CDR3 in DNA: TGTGCCAGCAGTTACCCCTCGGACAGGGTAGGGAGTGAGGATGGGGGGGCCTACGAGCAGTACTTC. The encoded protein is CASSYPSDRVGSEDGGAYEQYF.

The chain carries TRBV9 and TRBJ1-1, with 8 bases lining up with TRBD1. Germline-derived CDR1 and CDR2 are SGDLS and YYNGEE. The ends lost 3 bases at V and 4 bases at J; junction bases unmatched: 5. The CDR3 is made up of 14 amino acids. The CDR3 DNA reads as TGTGCCAGCAGCGCCGAGACAGGGGCCACTGAAGCTTTCTTT. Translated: CASSAETGATEAFF.

The CDR3 nucleotides read TGTGCCAGCAGCGTGGGTCCAGGGCTCACTGAAGCTTTCTTT. This translates into CASSVGPGLTEAFF. The V and J genes are TRBV9 and TRBJ1-1, with a weak D call TRBD1 (5 bases). The CDR3 runs 14 residues. CDR1 is SGDLS and CDR2 is YYNGEE in the germline V gene. Trimming shortened V by 2 bases and J by 4 bases, and 12 bases separated the two germline ends.